The clone carrying this T cell receptor (beta chain) was observed at least ten times. The antigen is undetermined. This CDR3 has 14 amino acids. The V and J ends lost 3 bases and 5 bases respectively, with 13 bases between them. Germline values: CDR1 KGHSH, CDR2 LQKENI. As handled by the study authors: From 23,224 to 690,600 TCRs were found per sample, with a median of around 96,000. TCRdb called the RACE reads again in MiXCR, with one record for every CDR3 protein. The V and J calls follow TCRdb's processing rather than the paper's. The data hold over 75,000 distinct CDR3 sequences, with 9.5% to 13% observed a single time. The data were obtained in a study of human T cells and chemical hapten exposure. On the study more broadly: Donors were sensitized with 2% DPC on the upper inner arm. Study outcomes and limitations: The study found expanded TCRs formed significantly more large CDR3 similarity clusters than controls.

Time point denoted: patch test 3, about 24 weeks after DPC sensitization. Stated treatment: therapeutic diphenylcyclopropenone sensitization with weekly scalp DPC. The sequence was obtained from a woman under 40 with alopecia areata. Some clones in this sample may be carry-over from other donors' samples. This chain uses TRBV18 with TRBJ2-5; TRBD1 or TRBD2 may be the D gene (5 bases each). The sample was whole blood, taken in connection with sensitization to the hapten diphenylcyclopropenone (DPC). CDR3 region: CASSPPAGTETQYF. For the CDR3, the DNA is TGTGCCAGCTCACCTCCGGCAGGGACGGAGACCCAGTACTTC.